Each of the 4 T cell receptor beta chains below was sequenced from the same sample in a study of cytomegalovirus exposure and HLA in healthy donors. Clones were read by immunoSEQ multiplex PCR, and TCRdb kept only the in-frame ones, dropping some. The data hold about 240,000 clones, with around 87% observed a single time. The specimen was PBMCs. The origin of the receptors is a woman aged 25 to 45 in good health and CMV-seropositive.

This rearrangement joins TRBV5-4 to TRBJ1-4; 11 bases line up with TRBD1. The CDR3 totals 19 residues. Germline lookup yields CDR1 SGHNT and CDR2 YYREEE (reference sequence). V lost 4 bases to trimming and J lost 7 bases; unmatched junction nucleotides: 18. CDR3 sequence (DNA): TGTGCCAGCAGCCCTCACCCCGGGACAGGGGGTAGGGAGGGTGAAAAACTGTTTTTT. This encodes CASSPHPGTGGREGEKLFF.

The chain joins TRBV5-5 to TRBJ2-7; 7 nucleotides agree with TRBD1. This CDR3 contains 15 residues. V dropped 5 bases and J dropped 0; count of bases not matched to a gene: 8. Germline CDR1 is SGHKS and CDR2 is YYEKEE (reference sequence). CDR3 in amino acids: CASSWTGERSYEQYF. DNA of the CDR3: TGTGCCAGCAGTTGGACAGGTGAACGCTCCTACGAGCAGTACTTC.

The J gene is TRBJ1-5, the V gene TRBV2, with TRBD1 as a possible D gene (6 bases). The CDR3 runs 13 residues. The V gene's germline CDR1 is SNHLY and CDR2 FYNNEI. V lost 9 bases to trimming and J lost 11 bases, with 20 bases between them. The CDR3 coding sequence is TGTGCCAGTTCTCTAGGGCAGGGGAGCACCCAGCATTTT. It yields the protein CASSLGQGSTQHF.

This clone occurred a few times. At the DNA level, this CDR3 is encoded by other sequences in the same sample as well. The J gene is TRBJ1-3, the V gene TRBV9; D might be TRBD1 (6 bases). The germline CDR1 and CDR2 sequences are SGDLS and YYNGEE. The ends were cut back, 4 bases at V and 3 bases at J, with 17 bases in the middle. The CDR3 totals 16 residues. Here the CDR3 reads CASSLRGGVGGNTIYF. Here the CDR3 DNA reads TGTGCCAGCAGCCTCCGAGGGGGAGTAGGTGGAAACACCATATATTTT.